Presented here are 22 T cell receptor beta chains from one specimen sequenced in a study of cytomegalovirus exposure and HLA in healthy donors. Primers for the PCR totalled 60 Vbeta and 13 Jbeta. Using immunoSEQ multiplex PCR, the repertoire was profiled, and TCRdb retains in-frame clones only, with some absent. Here the sample spans roughly 140,000 clones, roughly 77% being singletons. What was sequenced was PBMCs. Every receptor here comes from a human donor in good health.

The J gene is TRBJ2-7, the V gene TRBV7-3, with D possibly matching TRBD2 (6 bases). V was pared by 2 bases and J by 2 bases, with 16 bases between. Germline V lookup: CDR1 SGHTA, CDR2 FQGTGA. This CDR3 spans 16 amino acids. The CDR3 nucleotides read TGTGCCAGCAGCTTACTTTCGGCGGGACCACCCTACGAGCAGTACTTC. Its protein is CASSLLSAGPPYEQYF.

The chain is built from TRBV10-3 and TRBJ2-3; D may be TRBD1 (6 bases). CDR3 size: 13 residues. V gave up 7 bases and J gave up 1 base, with 9 bases separating them. CDR1 and CDR2 (germline): ENHRY, SYGVKD. The CDR3 reads CAIKTGRTDTQYF. The CDR3 DNA follows: TGTGCCATCAAGACAGGACGCACAGATACGCAGTATTTT.

V usage is TRBV7-6 and J usage is TRBJ2-1; D possibly corresponds to TRBD2 (5 bases). The CDR3 has 19 amino acids. Trimming removed 2 bases from V and 5 bases from J, with 25 bases in between. Germline-derived CDR1 and CDR2 are SGHVS and FNYEAQ. This CDR3 is CASSLLGRTGFRRDNEQFF. Here the CDR3 DNA reads TGTGCCAGCAGCTTACTCGGTCGGACGGGATTTCGGAGAGACAATGAGCAGTTCTTC.

J is TRBJ2-1 and V is TRBV11-1; 9 bases match TRBD2. This CDR3 has 17 amino acids. With V trimmed by 2 bases and J by 6 bases, 11 bases remained unmatched. The germline CDR1 and CDR2 sequences are SGHAT and FQDESV (reference sequence). CDR3 amino acids: CASSLFTPGLATNEQFF. CDR3 coding DNA: TGTGCCAGCAGCTTATTCACCCCGGGACTAGCTACCAATGAGCAGTTCTTC.

The chain is built from TRBV4-2 and TRBJ1-1, with a possible D match to TRBD1 (5 bases). V was cut by 0 bases and J by 2 bases, with 13 bases left in between. Germline-derived CDR1 and CDR2 are LGHNA and YNFKEQ. CDR3 size: 16 residues. CDR3 in amino acids: CASSQERFDSNTEAFF. The CDR3 region has the DNA TGTGCCAGCAGCCAAGAAAGATTCGACAGCAACACTGAAGCTTTCTTT.

The V call is TRBV6-5, the J call TRBJ1-2, with 9 positions matching TRBD1. The CDR3 extends over 15 amino acids. Per germline, CDR1 MNHEY and CDR2 SVGAGI. With V trimmed by 2 bases and J by 8 bases, 9 bases remained unmatched. The CDR3 DNA reads as TGTGCCAGCAGTTACGAGTCGTACGGACAGGGGGGCTACACCTTC. The encoded protein is CASSYESYGQGGYTF.

For the CDR3, the DNA is TGTGCCAGTAGTATAGGAGGCACGGGGGAGCAGTACTTC. Protein product: CASSIGGTGEQYF. The V and J genes are TRBV19 and TRBJ2-7; weak D call: TRBD2 (5 bases). CDR1 LNHDA and CDR2 SQIVND come from the germline V gene (reference sequence). This CDR3 region has 13 residues. V was clipped by 1 base and J by 7 bases, with 11 bases between them.

This chain connects TRBV19 to TRBJ1-5; D remains unclear. V lost 1 base, J lost 4 bases, and 11 bases lay in between. This CDR3 is built from 15 residues. Germline CDR1 LNHDA, CDR2 SQIVND (reference sequence). The chain's CDR3 is CASSIVAVSNQPQHF. CDR3 nucleotides: TGTGCCAGTAGTATAGTAGCAGTGAGTAATCAGCCCCAGCATTTT.

This chain uses TRBV30 with TRBJ1-6; tentative D call: TRBD1 (6 bases). This CDR3 is built from 16 residues. V lost 8 bases, J lost 5 bases, and 22 bases lay in between. CDR1 GTSNPN and CDR2 SVGIG come from the germline V gene (reference sequence). The CDR3: CATNKGGAVNNSPLHF. The CDR3 nucleotides are TGTGCCACCAATAAGGGGGGGGCGGTCAATAATTCACCCCTCCACTTT. Based on the CDR3 plus reference TRBV30 and TRBJ1-6, the full variable domain is SQTIHQWPATLVQPVGSPLSLECTVEGTSNPNLYWYRQAAGRGLQLLFYSVGIGQISSEVPQNLSASRPQDRQFILSSKKLLLSDSGFYLCATNKGGAVNNSPLHFGNGTRLTVT.

V usage is TRBV30 and J usage is TRBJ1-1, with TRBD1 identical over 7 bases. The length of the CDR3 is 14 residues. V dropped 0 bases and J dropped 4; count of bases not matched to a gene: 5. Germline CDR1 GTSNPN, CDR2 SVGIG (reference sequence). CDR3 sequence: CAWSVGGLGTEAFF. The CDR3, as DNA: TGTGCCTGGAGTGTAGGGGGCTTAGGCACTGAAGCTTTCTTT.

The chain couples TRBV27 to TRBJ1-2; D is possibly TRBD1 (6 bases). CDR1 is MNHEY, CDR2 SMNVEV, per germline (reference sequence). Trimming cost V 5 bases and J 4 bases, with 17 bases left between them. The CDR3 runs to 15 residues. CDR3 loop: CASSHAGARSYGYTF. The CDR3 DNA follows: TGTGCCAGCAGTCACGCGGGGGCGAGGAGCTATGGCTACACCTTC.

J is TRBJ2-5 and V is TRBV5-1; D is undetermined. V lost 1 base and J 5 bases, leaving 12 bases between the germline ends. This CDR3 comprises 14 residues. Per the germline V gene, CDR1 is SGHRS and CDR2 is YFSETQ. CDR3 sequence reads: CASSLYWAQETQYF. CDR3 in DNA: TGCGCCAGCAGCTTGTATTGGGCGCAGGAGACCCAGTACTTC.

V usage is TRBV28 and J usage is TRBJ1-3, with D unresolved. Germline CDR1 MDHEN, CDR2 SYDVKM. CDR3 length: 16 amino acids. Trimming pared 6 bases from V and 0 bases from J, leaving 15 bases between. In DNA, the CDR3 is TGTGCCAGCAGCCGGCGGGGAGAGCCCTCTGGAAACACCATATATTTT. Translating it yields CASSRRGEPSGNTIYF.

The chain carries TRBV20-1 and TRBJ2-1; no clear D. The germline V gene has CDR1 DFQATT and CDR2 SNEGSKA (reference sequence). Deletions cut 5 bases from V and 7 bases from J, with 6 bases between. The CDR3 totals 10 residues. The CDR3 bases are TGCAGTGCTGCCAGGAATGAGCAGTTCTTC. Amino acid sequence: CSAARNEQFF.

The V gene is TRBV6-5, the J gene TRBJ1-2; TRBD1 matches at 8 bases. The V segment lost 0 bases and the J segment 8 bases; nucleotides outside the gene matches: 11. The CDR3 extends over 16 amino acids. Germline CDR1 reads MNHEY; CDR2 reads SVGAGI. The CDR3 spells CASSYSTQGAHRGYTF. As DNA, the CDR3 is TGTGCCAGCAGTTACTCGACGCAGGGGGCGCATAGGGGCTACACCTTC.

The chain has TRBV5-1 and TRBJ1-1; no clear D gene. From germline, CDR1 is SGHRS and CDR2 YFSETQ. The CDR3 runs 13 residues. Trimming left V 5 bases short and J 1 base short, with 9 bases between. In DNA form, the CDR3 reads TGCGCCAGCAGTTTACAGAGGAACACTGAAGCTTTCTTT. It codes for CASSLQRNTEAFF.

The table lists this clone with a count of one. The rearrangement uses TRBV12-5 and TRBJ2-7, with 7 nucleotides matching TRBD1. The trim removed 3 bases at V and 2 bases at J, leaving 7 bases unmatched. The CDR3 length is 15 residues. Looked up from germline, CDR1 is LGHNT and CDR2 is FRNRAP. The CDR3, as DNA: TGTGCTAGTGGTTTACCACAGGGGTTAGCCTACGAGCAGTACTTC. It codes for CASGLPQGLAYEQYF.

This clone was counted only a few times. The chain employs TRBV6-5 and TRBJ2-1; D possibly corresponds to TRBD2 (5 bases). Germline V gene data show CDR1 as MNHEY and CDR2 as SVGAGI. V lost 4 bases, J lost 3 bases, and 13 bases lay in between. CDR3 length equals 15 residues. The CDR3 loop reads CASSLVGELYNEQFF. The CDR3 DNA reads as TGTGCCAGCAGTTTAGTGGGAGAACTCTACAATGAGCAGTTCTTC.

This rearrangement joins TRBV5-1 to TRBJ2-5; D ambiguous. Per germline, CDR1 SGHRS and CDR2 YFSETQ. CDR3 length equals 14 residues. V was pared by 6 bases and J by 2 bases, with 14 bases between. The CDR3 DNA reads TGCGCCAGCAAACGTAGCCAGAATCAAGAGACCCAGTACTTC. It encodes CASKRSQNQETQYF.

The chain couples TRBV7-2 to TRBJ2-3; tentative D call: TRBD1 (6 bases). The CDR3 length is 15 residues. From germline, CDR1 is SGHTA and CDR2 FQGNSA. The V and J ends lost 5 bases and 0 bases respectively, with 12 bases between them. As DNA, the CDR3 is TGTGCCAGCAGCCCGACAGGATCTAGCACAGATACGCAGTATTTT. Its protein product is CASSPTGSSTDTQYF.

The table lists this clone with a count of one. Here the CDR3 reads CASSLEGMTNEKLFF. The CDR3 nucleotides are TGTGCCAGCAGCTTAGAGGGGATGACTAATGAAAAACTGTTTTTT. The J gene is TRBJ1-4, the V gene TRBV7-9; D is perhaps TRBD1 (5 bases). The CDR3 has 15 residues. V was cut by 1 base and J by 2 bases, with 8 bases left in between. The germline gives CDR1 SEHNR, CDR2 FQNEAQ (reference sequence).

V usage is TRBV6-1 and J usage is TRBJ1-5; D is uncertain. CDR1 is MNHNS and CDR2 is SASEGT in the germline V gene. This CDR3 spans 13 amino acids. Between the trimmed V and J ends, which lost 7 bases and 0 bases, there was a span of 7 bases. Written as DNA, the CDR3 is TGTGCCAGCACGGTGGTTAGCAATCAGCCCCAGCATTTT. This gives the protein CASTVVSNQPQHF.